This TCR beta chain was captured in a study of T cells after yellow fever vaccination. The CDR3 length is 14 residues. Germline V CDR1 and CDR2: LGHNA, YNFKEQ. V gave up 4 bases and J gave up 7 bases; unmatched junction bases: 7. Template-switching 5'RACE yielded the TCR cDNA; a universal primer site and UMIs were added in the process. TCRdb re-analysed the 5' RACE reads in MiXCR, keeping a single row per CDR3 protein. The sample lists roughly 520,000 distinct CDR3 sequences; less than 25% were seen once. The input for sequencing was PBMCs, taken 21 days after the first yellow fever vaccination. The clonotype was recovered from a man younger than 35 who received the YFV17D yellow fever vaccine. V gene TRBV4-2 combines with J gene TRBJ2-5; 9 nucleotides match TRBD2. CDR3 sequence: CASSRSGGEGTQYF. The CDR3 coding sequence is TGTGCCAGCAGCCGTAGCGGGGGAGAGGGGACCCAGTACTTC.